The rows below give T cell receptor beta chains drawn from one sample of a study of T cells after yellow fever vaccination. TCRdb fed the 5' RACE reads into MiXCR, producing one record per CDR3 protein. Of 300,000 to 400,000 distinct CDR3 sequences listed, roughly 6.2% are singletons. Material: PBMCs, obtained 5 days after the yellow fever booster vaccination. The receptor source for this set is a man in his thirties or forties who received the YFV17D yellow fever vaccine. CDR3s include the opening cysteine and the closing phenylalanine or tryptophan. D genes are given only for firm matches. For some rows the clone size is stated as once, few or many, or as a class when expanded; others skip it.

clone_size	j_call	d_call	v_call	cdr3_aa
few	TRBJ1-1	-	TRBV5-1	CASSGTTGTGLMNTEAFF
-	TRBJ2-1	TRBD2	TRBV6-1	CASRESGSLNEQFF
-	TRBJ2-5	-	TRBV7-2	CASSFDRYQETQYF
few	TRBJ2-7	TRBD2	TRBV7-2	CASSQTSGSPLEQYF
-	TRBJ2-4	-	TRBV7-9	CASSRSALVAKNIQYF
few	TRBJ2-1	-	TRBV11-3	CASSQGENEQFF
few	TRBJ2-1	TRBD2	TRBV7-9	CASSLDSGFRANNEQFF
-	TRBJ2-3	-	TRBV29-1	CSVEGGADTQYF
few	TRBJ2-5	TRBD1	TRBV7-2	CASSLVAGGVETQYF
many	TRBJ2-5	TRBD1	TRBV20-1	CSASYRDSGEETQYF
many	TRBJ2-3	-	TRBV30	CAWGEASATDTQYF
many	TRBJ2-3	-	TRBV29-1	CSVDELRAQYF
many	TRBJ2-3	TRBD1	TRBV12-3/TRBV12-4	CASSYGTGTDTQYF
-	TRBJ2-7	TRBD1	TRBV12-3/TRBV12-4	CASSLTGSGEQYF
few	TRBJ2-7	TRBD1	TRBV7-8	CASSLAGTGAVPLIYEQYF
few	TRBJ1-6	TRBD1	TRBV20-1	CSASQSRGRNSPLHF
few	TRBJ2-2	TRBD1	TRBV9	CASSPLGQGSGELFF
-	TRBJ1-1	-	TRBV7-2	CASSFGRGGTRAFF
few	TRBJ2-1	TRBD2	TRBV4-2	CASSQTLTGGSRDEQFF
many	TRBJ2-1	-	TRBV6-1	CASSSGVSYNEQFF
few	TRBJ2-6	TRBD1	TRBV10-3	CAIRDTGGKDSGANVLTF
few	TRBJ2-2	-	TRBV3-1	CASSQESSSLYTGELFF
few	TRBJ1-5	-	TRBV30	CAWSGGSTKPQHF
-	TRBJ2-3	-	TRBV20-1	CSANGREGTQYF
-	TRBJ2-2	-	TRBV24-1	CATEAWAKSTGELFF
-	TRBJ2-7	-	TRBV6-1	CAVSQRGAAYEQYF
few	TRBJ1-6	TRBD1	TRBV11-2	CASSLGQGADNSPLHF
few	TRBJ1-5	-	TRBV28	CASRTPAGLNQPQHF
many	TRBJ2-7	-	TRBV30	CAWSFSIYEQYF
few	TRBJ2-1	-	TRBV20-1	CSAAPSSYNEQFF
few	TRBJ2-3	-	TRBV5-6	CASAPGTTDTQYF
-	TRBJ2-2	-	TRBV29-1	CSVEGAGNTGELFF
many	TRBJ2-6	-	TRBV7-9	CASSAGFRSGANVLTF
few	TRBJ2-5	-	TRBV7-9	CASSLGWQSWDF
many	TRBJ2-1	TRBD2	TRBV6-5	CASSYTSGSPEQFF
-	TRBJ2-7	-	TRBV7-2	CASRQGAGFEQYF
few	TRBJ2-1	-	TRBV29-1	CSAPRASEYNEQFF
few	TRBJ2-6	-	TRBV7-9	CASSSGAILSGANVLTF
many	TRBJ2-3	-	TRBV7-3	CASSLTFYDTQYF